A single sample is the source of the 26 T cell receptor beta chains below, sequenced in a study of human T cells and chemical hapten exposure. One entry per CDR3 protein results from TCRdb running MiXCR on the RACE reads. The sample yields fewer than 300,000 distinct CDR3 sequences, over 8% seen once. Time point noted: pre-sensitization, week 0. Treatment noted: therapeutic diphenylcyclopropenone sensitization with weekly scalp DPC. The material was whole blood, obtained in connection with sensitization to the hapten diphenylcyclopropenone (DPC). The source is a woman between 40 and 55 years old with alopecia areata. Some clones in this sample may be carry-over from other donors' samples.

This sequence joins TRBV7-2 and TRBJ2-1, with a tentative D call TRBD2 (6 bases). Trimming removed 3 bases at V and 5 bases at J, with 11 bases between. The CDR3 loop spans 14 amino acids. CDR1 is SGHTA and CDR2 is FQGNSA in the germline V gene. The CDR3 spells CASSLTRINNEQFF. CDR3 DNA sequence: TGTGCCAGCAGCTTGACTAGAATAAACAATGAGCAGTTCTTC.

The table lists this clonotype with a few counts. The rearrangement links TRBV9 to TRBJ2-7, with D possibly called TRBD1 or TRBD2 (5 bases each). Germline assignment: CDR1 SGDLS and CDR2 YYNGEE. The V end lost 0 bases, the J end lost 5 bases, and 15 bases lay between the germline ends. This CDR3 region has 15 residues. CDR3 region: CASSVGVRGFDEQYF. The CDR3 region has the DNA TGTGCCAGCAGCGTAGGGGTGAGGGGTTTCGACGAGCAGTACTTC.

This clonotype was seen a few times. V and J are TRBV29-1 and TRBJ2-1, with 8 bases lining up with TRBD2. Trimming took 0 bases from V and 7 from J; bases not matched to a gene: 5. The CDR3 has 14 residues. The germline CDR1 and CDR2 sequences are SQVTM and ANQGSEA. The CDR3 coding sequence is TGCAGCGTTGAAGATCGGGGGGGATGGAATGAGCAGTTCTTC. Its protein is CSVEDRGGWNEQFF.

The chain carries TRBV6-5 and TRBJ2-5; TRBD2 aligns across 9 bases. Germline V gives CDR1 MNHEY, CDR2 SVGAGI. CDR3 size: 18 residues. Trimming removed 0 bases from V and 4 bases from J; junction bases left unmatched: 12. This chain's CDR3 is CASSYSRLAGRIGETQYF. CDR3 nucleotide sequence: TGTGCCAGCAGTTACTCAAGGCTAGCGGGAAGGATAGGAGAGACCCAGTACTTC.

This clonotype was seen many times. The J gene is TRBJ2-7, the V gene TRBV5-1, with 10 bases matching TRBD2. The CDR3 runs 16 residues. The germline V gene encodes CDR1 SGHRS and CDR2 YFSETQ. V lost 1 base, J lost 2 bases, and 6 bases stayed unmatched. CDR3 bases: TGCGCCAGCAGCTTGATGACTAGCGGGCCACCCTACGAGCAGTACTTC. It specifies CASSLMTSGPPYEQYF.

This sequence joins TRBV12-3 or TRBV12-4 and TRBJ2-2; no clear D gene. Trimming stripped 1 base from V and 2 bases from J, with 8 bases between. The length of the CDR3 is 15 residues. The CDR3: CASSLGDRNTGELFF. CDR3 in DNA: TGTGCCAGCAGTTTAGGGGATAGAAACACCGGGGAGCTGTTTTTT.

This clonotype was counted only a few times. V and J are TRBV4-3 and TRBJ2-3; 7 bases are a match to TRBD1. The junction had 9 bases not matched to a gene; V was cut back by 1 base and J by 5 bases. Germline assignment: CDR1 LGHNA and CDR2 YSLEER. The CDR3 consists of 16 residues. CDR3 in DNA: TGCGCCAGCAGCCAAGGAGGCGACAGGGCGGGAGATACGCAGTATTTT. Translated, it gives CASSQGGDRAGDTQYF.

This clonotype was seen a few times. The CDR3 reads CASRGAGDYEQYF. The CDR3 nucleotides are TGTGCCAGCAGGGGAGCGGGAGACTACGAGCAGTACTTC. The chain carries TRBV6-1 and TRBJ2-7; 8 bases fit TRBD2. This CDR3 contains 13 residues. Per the germline V gene, CDR1 is MNHNS and CDR2 is SASEGT. Unmatched junction bases numbered 4, after V lost 6 bases and J lost 3 bases.

The chain combines TRBV25-1 with TRBJ2-2; TRBD2 matches 8 bases. Germline V gene lookup returns CDR1 MGHDK and CDR2 SYGVNS. Trimming cost V 3 bases and J 7 bases; bases outside gene matches: 7. The CDR3 has 15 residues. The CDR3 reads CASSEGSGESGELFF. The CDR3 nucleotides are TGTGCCAGCAGTGAGGGTAGCGGGGAAAGCGGGGAGCTGTTTTTT.

This clonotype turned up a few times. The chain uses TRBV6-5 and TRBJ2-7; perhaps D is TRBD1 or TRBD2 (7 bases each). The CDR3 has 14 residues. The V and J ends lost 6 bases and 5 bases respectively, with 17 bases between them. Germline V gene sequence: CDR1 MNHEY, CDR2 SVGAGI. The CDR3: CASRLYRGGDEQYF. In nucleotides, the CDR3 is TGTGCCAGCAGACTGTACAGGGGAGGGGACGAGCAGTACTTC.

V is TRBV20-1 and J is TRBJ2-1; D may be TRBD2 (6 bases). The V end lost 3 bases, the J end lost 3 bases, and 15 bases lay between the germline ends. This CDR3 has 15 residues. Looked up from germline, CDR1 is DFQATT and CDR2 is SNEGSKA (reference sequence). In DNA form, the CDR3 reads TGCAGTGCTAGCCCCCTAGCGATGATCTACAATGAGCAGTTCTTC. Translating gives CSASPLAMIYNEQFF.

V usage is TRBV24-1 and J usage is TRBJ2-1, with 7 bases that match TRBD1. V dropped 5 bases and J dropped 5; count of bases not matched to a gene: 5. The CDR3 length is 14 residues. Per germline, CDR1 KGHDR and CDR2 SFDVKD. DNA for the CDR3: TGTGCCACCAGTGGAACCACAGGGGACAATGAGCAGTTCTTC. Encoded protein: CATSGTTGDNEQFF.

There are many counts of this clonotype. The J gene is TRBJ1-5, the V gene TRBV6-2 or TRBV6-3; TRBD1 agrees at 7 bases. The CDR3 is 17 amino acids. Germline V gene sequence: CDR1 MNHEY, CDR2 SVGEGT. V shed 8 bases, J shed 3 bases, and the junction held 16 bases outside the gene matches. CDR3 sequence (DNA): TGTGCCAGCGCTAGGTCCCGGGACAGACCATTCAATCAGCCCCAGCATTTT. Translation: CASARSRDRPFNQPQHF.

Many counts were recorded for this clonotype. This chain uses TRBV18 with TRBJ1-1, with a weak D call TRBD1 (5 bases). Germline V gene lookup returns CDR1 KGHSH and CDR2 LQKENI. Trimming removed 3 bases at V and 1 base at J, with 12 bases between. This CDR3 has 15 residues. In nucleotides, the CDR3 is TGTGCCAGCTCACCCGGGACGGGGAAGAACACTGAAGCTTTCTTT. Its protein is CASSPGTGKNTEAFF. The whole variable domain, filled in from reference TRBV18 and TRBJ1-1, reads NAGVMQNPRHLVRRRGQEARLRCSPMKGHSHVYWYRQLPEEGLKFMVYLQKENIIDESGMPKERFSAEFPKEGPSILRIQQVVRGDSAAYFCASSPGTGKNTEAFFGQGTRLTVV.

This rearrangement joins TRBV11-2 to TRBJ1-3; TRBD1 aligns across 9 bases. CDR1 SGHAT and CDR2 FQNNGV come from the germline V gene. V shed 0 bases and J 5 bases; nucleotides not matched to a gene: 5. The CDR3 extends over 16 amino acids. In nucleotides, the CDR3 is TGTGCCAGCAGCTTAGACGCGGGACAGGGTCGAAACACCATATATTTT. Protein sequence: CASSLDAGQGRNTIYF.

The rearrangement joins TRBV20-1 to TRBJ2-4; TRBD2 aligns across 7 bases. CDR3 length: 15 residues. Germline CDR1 and CDR2: DFQATT and SNEGSKA (reference sequence). The junction had 17 bases not matched to a gene; V was cut back by 6 bases and J by 9 bases. The CDR3 spells CSAAPWAGALGIQYF. DNA for the CDR3: TGCAGTGCCGCGCCCTGGGCGGGAGCCCTCGGCATTCAGTACTTC.

This clonotype has more than one count but fewer than ten. The chain uses TRBV4-1 and TRBJ2-5; maybe TRBD2 (5 bases). The germline gives CDR1 MGHRA, CDR2 YSYEKL. The CDR3 is made up of 16 amino acids. Trimming cost V 0 bases and J 4 bases, with 15 bases left between them. The DNA of the CDR3 is TGCGCCAGCAGCCAAGAAGTTCAGGCCCGGGGAGAGACCCAGTACTTC. Translated, it gives CASSQEVQARGETQYF.

The V and J genes are TRBV28 and TRBJ2-7; D remains unclear. Germline values: CDR1 MDHEN, CDR2 SYDVKM. With 2 bases removed from V and 6 bases from J, the gap between germline ends came to 8 bases. The CDR3 is 12 amino acids. CDR3 region: CASSLIGREQYF. For the CDR3, the DNA is TGTGCCAGCAGTTTAATCGGCCGCGAGCAGTACTTC.

This clonotype was found a few times. This sequence joins TRBV5-1 and TRBJ2-2; D gene uncertain. V was cut by 0 bases and J by 2 bases, with 8 bases left in between. Germline assignment: CDR1 SGHRS and CDR2 YFSETQ. There are 15 residues in the CDR3. CDR3 sequence reads: CASSLENPNTGELFF. The CDR3, as DNA: TGCGCCAGCAGCTTGGAGAATCCCAACACCGGGGAGCTGTTTTTT.

This clonotype was seen repeatedly, ten times or more. This chain joins TRBV20-1 and TRBJ2-3; perhaps TRBD2 as D (5 bases). Deletions cut 4 bases from V and 2 bases from J, with 10 bases between. The CDR3 contains 13 residues. Germline CDR1 DFQATT, CDR2 SNEGSKA (reference sequence). The CDR3 DNA sequence: TGCAGTGCTATTGGGCGGGTCACAGATACGCAGTATTTT. Translating gives CSAIGRVTDTQYF.

This sequence joins TRBV20-1 and TRBJ2-7; tentative D call: TRBD1 (6 bases). CDR1 DFQATT and CDR2 SNEGSKA come from the germline V gene (reference sequence). V was shortened by 6 bases and J by 4 bases, with 16 bases between the two germline ends. The CDR3 is 13 residues long. As DNA, the CDR3 is TGCAGTGCCCCCACCATGACAGGATACGAGCAGTACTTC. Translated: CSAPTMTGYEQYF.

In this sample, this clonotype turned up a few times. In DNA, the CDR3 is TGTGCCATCGGACGGGCGGGAAACACCATATATTTT. Its protein is CAIGRAGNTIYF. The rearrangement joins TRBV28 to TRBJ1-3; D call uncertain. V lost 10 bases and J lost 4, with 11 bases in between. Germline assignment: CDR1 MDHEN and CDR2 SYDVKM. The CDR3 spans 12 residues.

The rearrangement links TRBV9 to TRBJ2-1, with 7 bases aligning to TRBD1. Germline CDR1 is SGDLS and CDR2 is YYNGEE. The V and J ends lost 1 base and 8 bases, in that order; junction bases with no gene match: 6. CDR3 length equals 14 residues. The CDR3 spells CASSVRTGIDEQFF. DNA of the CDR3: TGTGCCAGCAGCGTACGGACAGGTATCGATGAGCAGTTCTTC.

This clonotype was counted many times. The V gene is TRBV7-2, the J gene TRBJ2-3, with unresolved D. Germline CDR1 SGHTA, CDR2 FQGNSA. The CDR3 extends over 14 amino acids. Deletions cut 4 bases from V and 3 bases from J, with 11 bases between. The CDR3 sequence: CASSSLQHTDTQYF. The CDR3 bases are TGTGCCAGCAGCTCTCTTCAGCATACAGATACGCAGTATTTT. The whole variable domain, filled in from reference TRBV7-2 and TRBJ2-3, reads GAGVSQSPSNKVTEKGKDVELRCDPISGHTALYWYRQSLGQGLEFLIYFQGNSAPDKSGLPSDRFSAERTGGSVSTLTIQRTQQEDSAVYLCASSSLQHTDTQYFGPGTRLTVL.

The V and J genes are TRBV10-3 and TRBJ1-1, with a weak D call TRBD1 (6 bases). The CDR3 spans 14 residues. CDR1 is ENHRY and CDR2 is SYGVKD in the germline V gene. Trimming removed 0 bases at V and 5 bases at J, with 10 bases between. The chain's CDR3 is CAISESEGGTEAFF. The CDR3 DNA follows: TGTGCCATCAGTGAGTCGGAGGGGGGAACTGAAGCTTTCTTT.

This clonotype came up many times. One junction end does not reproduce the germline sequence, and a read error may be involved. V gene TRBV5-1 combines with J gene TRBJ2-3; TRBD2 aligns across 10 bases. Germline loops: CDR1 SGHRS, CDR2 YFSETQ. This CDR3 has 16 residues. In DNA, the CDR3 is TGTGCCAGCAGTTTAGGCCTAGCGGGAGCTACAGATACGCAGTATTTT. Its translation is CASSLGLAGATDTQYF.